This is a list of T cell receptor beta chains from one sample in a study of T cell changes during pregnancy in multiple sclerosis. Produced via immunoSEQ multiplex PCR; TCRdb's table is partial and in-frame only. The repertoire consists of 30,000 to 40,000 clones, with about 94% occurring once and the leading ten covering 0.3% to 0.45%. The input for sequencing was CD4+ T cells from peripheral blood mononuclear cells, taken in the second trimester of pregnancy. These receptors all stem from a female donor with multiple sclerosis, enrolled in a pregnancy study. The CDR3 runs from the conserved cysteine through the conserved F or W. Fields, in order: CDR3 protein, CDR3 DNA, clone size, V gene, J gene, D gene. A D gene is named only where the DNA matches it firmly. The size field is filled for only some rows; it gives once, few, many or a size class.

CASSQRTGSNTEAFF	TGTGCCAGCAGCCAAAGAACAGGGTCGAACACTGAAGCTTTCTTT	-	TRBV4-2	TRBJ1-1	-
CASSPQAGETQYF	TGTGCCAGCTCCCCCCAGGCAGGAGAGACCCAGTACTTC	-	TRBV7-2	TRBJ2-5	-
CASSIGLAGGHYNEQFF	TGTGCCAGTAGTATTGGACTAGCGGGGGGGCACTACAATGAGCAGTTCTTC	-	TRBV19	TRBJ2-1	TRBD2
CASSDPGQGSEKLFF	TGTGCCAGCAGTGACCCGGGACAGGGAAGCGAAAAACTGTTTTTT	-	TRBV28	TRBJ1-4	TRBD1
CASSLGLGARTEAFF	TGTGCCAGCAGTTTAGGGCTGGGGGCGCGTACTGAAGCTTTCTTT	-	TRBV7-9	TRBJ1-1	-
CASSSKNSGQGYGYTF	TGTGCCAGCAGCTCTAAAAACTCGGGACAGGGATATGGCTACACCTTC	medium-sized	TRBV28	TRBJ1-2	TRBD1
CASSPWGLVDEPDTQYF	TGTGCCAGCAGTCCATGGGGGCTCGTTGATGAACCGGATACGCAGTATTTT	-	TRBV28	TRBJ2-3	-
CASSLSIPSGNTIYF	TGTGCCAGCAGCTTGAGCATCCCCTCTGGAAACACCATATATTTT	-	TRBV5-5	TRBJ1-3	-
CASSLVSGQETQYF	TGCGCCAGCAGCTTGGTTAGCGGACAAGAGACCCAGTACTTC	-	TRBV5-1	TRBJ2-5	-
CASSPQTLAGVTEAFF	TGTGCCAGCTCACCACAAACGCTGGCGGGTGTTACTGAAGCTTTCTTT	-	TRBV18	TRBJ1-1	-
CASSTIQGQTQYF	TGTGCCAGCAGCACCATACAGGGGCAGACCCAGTACTTC	once	TRBV7-6	TRBJ2-5	TRBD1
CASRPTYRGRGGELFF	TGTGCCAGCAGGCCTACCTACAGGGGAAGGGGCGGGGAGCTGTTTTTT	-	TRBV27	TRBJ2-2	TRBD1
CASSLERGSSYNEQFF	TGCGCCAGCAGCTTGGAAAGGGGTAGCTCCTACAATGAGCAGTTCTTC	-	TRBV5-1	TRBJ2-1	-
CAWSDRLNQPQHF	TGTGCCTGGAGCGACAGGCTCAATCAGCCCCAGCATTTT	-	TRBV30	TRBJ1-5	-
CASSSLVSSGANVLTF	TGCGCCAGCAGCTCGCTGGTGAGCTCTGGGGCCAACGTCCTGACTTTC	-	TRBV5-1	TRBJ2-6	-
CASSNGLPVAKNIQYF	TGCGCCAGCAGCAATGGACTACCTGTAGCCAAAAACATTCAGTACTTC	-	TRBV5-1	TRBJ2-4	-
CASSPEGRGPVEQYF	TGCGCCAGCAGCCCGGAGGGCAGGGGGCCCGTCGAGCAGTACTTC	-	TRBV5-1	TRBJ2-7	TRBD1
CASVQAHEQYF	TGTGCCAGCGTCCAGGCCCACGAGCAGTACTTC	-	TRBV2	TRBJ2-7	-
CASSLGTGSRGETQYF	TGTGCCAGCAGCCTAGGGACAGGGTCTCGGGGGGAGACCCAGTACTTC	-	TRBV2	TRBJ2-5	TRBD1
CASSGDRAYEQYF	TGTGCCAGCAGCGGTGACAGGGCGTACGAGCAGTACTTC	-	TRBV11-3	TRBJ2-7	TRBD1
CASGSAPPGAYEQYF	TGTGCCAGCGGATCCGCCCCTCCGGGGGCCTACGAGCAGTACTTC	-	TRBV6-5	TRBJ2-7	-
CASSPGTRTVHEQYF	TGTGCCAGCTCACCGGGGACGAGGACAGTCCACGAGCAGTACTTC	-	TRBV18	TRBJ2-7	-
CASSLSGTGVYEQYF	TGTGCCAGCAGCCTCTCCGGGACAGGGGTCTACGAGCAGTACTTC	-	TRBV11-2	TRBJ2-7	TRBD1
CASSSRDNYGYTF	TGTGCCAGCAGTTCCAGGGATAACTATGGCTACACCTTC	-	TRBV27	TRBJ1-2	-
CSATTFYEQYF	TGCAGTGCCACGACATTCTACGAGCAGTACTTC	-	TRBV20-1	TRBJ2-7	-
CASSRMGEGRMNTEAFF	TGCGCCAGCAGTAGAATGGGGGAGGGAAGGATGAACACTGAAGCTTTCTTT	-	TRBV5-1	TRBJ1-1	-
CASSLGGGRNTGELFF	TGTGCCAGCAGCTTAGGCGGGGGCCGGAACACCGGGGAGCTGTTTTTT	-	TRBV7-3	TRBJ2-2	-
CSATSGQGMIYEQYF	TGCAGCGCTACTTCAGGACAGGGTATGATTTACGAGCAGTACTTC	-	TRBV29-1	TRBJ2-7	TRBD1
CASSQGQGAEKLFF	TGCGCCAGCAGCCAGGGACAGGGGGCGGAAAAACTGTTTTTT	-	TRBV4-3	TRBJ1-4	TRBD1
CASSIDTYGYTF	TGTGCCAGTAGTATTGACACCTATGGCTACACCTTC	-	TRBV19	TRBJ1-2	-
CSVVIADSRNTF	TGCAGCGTCGTGATCGCCGACTCTAGGAACACCTTC	once	TRBV29-1	TRBJ1-2	-
CAISDSRGRGGSYEQYF	TGTGCCATCAGTGACTCCAGGGGGCGCGGGGGTTCCTACGAGCAGTACTTC	-	TRBV10-3	TRBJ2-7	-
CASSYSGTGGRNEQFF	TGTGCCAGCAGTTACTCGGGGACAGGGGGAAGAAATGAGCAGTTCTTC	-	TRBV6-5	TRBJ2-1	TRBD1
CASSPRDTLAKNIQYF	TGTGCCAGCAGCCCACGGGACACTCTAGCCAAAAACATTCAGTACTTC	-	TRBV9	TRBJ2-4	-
CASSLNSGRGNHEQYF	TGTGCCAGCAGCCTGAATAGCGGGAGGGGGAACCACGAGCAGTACTTC	once	TRBV7-8	TRBJ2-7	TRBD2
CASSLTGQGTSPLHF	TGTGCCAGCTCCCTTACGGGACAGGGGACTTCACCCCTCCACTTT	once	TRBV2	TRBJ1-6	TRBD1
CASSVGTGEQPQHF	TGTGCCAGCAGCGTCGGCACAGGGGAGCAGCCCCAGCATTTT	-	TRBV9	TRBJ1-5	TRBD1
CASSYSSGNGEKLFF	TGTGCCAGCAGTTACTCCTCGGGAAACGGGGAAAAACTGTTTTTT	-	TRBV6-5	TRBJ1-4	-
CASRGDLGKYTEAFF	TGTGCCAGCAGGGGGGACTTGGGGAAGTACACTGAAGCTTTCTTT	-	TRBV2	TRBJ1-1	-
CASATSSSYEQYF	TGTGCCAGCGCGACTTCCAGCTCCTACGAGCAGTACTTC	-	TRBV28	TRBJ2-7	-
CASSLTGVTEAFF	TGTGCCAGCAGCTTAACCGGGGTCACTGAAGCTTTCTTT	-	TRBV7-9	TRBJ1-1	-
CSVSGTFSDEAFF	TGCAGCGTCTCCGGGACTTTCAGCGATGAAGCTTTCTTT	-	TRBV29-1	TRBJ1-1	-
CASSISGMGRKQFF	TGTGCCAGTAGTATCAGTGGCATGGGCCGCAAGCAGTTCTTC	-	TRBV19	TRBJ2-1	-
CASSLERSREQYF	TGTGCCAGCAGCTTGGAGAGGTCGAGAGAGCAGTACTTC	-	TRBV5-4	TRBJ2-7	-
CASSPALTGREQYF	TGTGCCAGCTCACCAGCCCTGACAGGACGCGAGCAGTACTTC	-	TRBV18	TRBJ2-7	-
CASGGTSGGAATDTQYF	TGTGCCAGCGGCGGGACTAGCGGGGGGGCCGCCACAGATACGCAGTATTTT	-	TRBV4-2	TRBJ2-3	TRBD2
CASSLVWQGEFEPQHF	TGTGCCAGCAGCTTAGTCTGGCAGGGTGAATTTGAGCCCCAGCATTTT	-	TRBV7-8	TRBJ1-5	-
CASSQLYRPDSPLHF	TGCGCCAGCAGTCAATTATACAGGCCTGATTCACCCCTCCACTTT	-	TRBV23-1	TRBJ1-6	-
CSVGGLARYEQYF	TGCAGCGTTGGGGGACTAGCGCGTTACGAGCAGTACTTC	-	TRBV29-1	TRBJ2-7	TRBD2
CASSVSGGSGANVLTF	TGTGCCAGCAGCGTTAGCGGGGGAAGTGGGGCCAACGTCCTGACTTTC	few	TRBV7-2	TRBJ2-6	TRBD2
CASRALGQGRYNEQFF	TGTGCCAGTCGTGCCCTAGGACAGGGTCGCTACAATGAGCAGTTCTTC	once	TRBV19	TRBJ2-1	TRBD1
CASSFPQNTEAFF	TGTGCCAGCAGTTTCCCCCAGAACACTGAAGCTTTCTTT	-	TRBV28	TRBJ1-1	-
CASRGQGAYEQYF	TGTGCCAGCAGAGGACAGGGGGCCTACGAGCAGTACTTC	-	TRBV6-6	TRBJ2-7	TRBD1
CASSQGNSPLHF	TGTGCCAGCAGTCAGGGCAATTCACCCCTCCACTTT	medium-sized	TRBV6-1	TRBJ1-6	-
CASSIDRTTSLNQPQHF	TGTGCCAGTAGTATAGATCGGACAACGTCACTCAATCAGCCCCAGCATTTT	-	TRBV19	TRBJ1-5	-
CASSLLRGGYTDTQYF	TGTGCCAGCAGCCTCCTCCGGGGGGGATACACAGATACGCAGTATTTT	once	TRBV5-4	TRBJ2-3	TRBD2
CASSVGLAGSLSYEQYF	TGTGCCAGCAGCGTGGGACTAGCGGGATCCCTCTCCTACGAGCAGTACTTC	-	TRBV9	TRBJ2-7	TRBD2
CASSPPQGTEQYF	TGTGCCAGCTCACCCCCACAGGGCACCGAGCAGTACTTC	-	TRBV18	TRBJ2-7	-
CASSMRGATTEAFF	TGTGCCAGCAGCATGCGCGGGGCCACCACTGAAGCTTTCTTT	once	TRBV7-9	TRBJ1-1	-
CASSLQLRGTGNTIYF	TGCGCCAGCAGCCTCCAACTACGGGGAACTGGAAACACCATATATTTT	once	TRBV4-1	TRBJ1-3	-